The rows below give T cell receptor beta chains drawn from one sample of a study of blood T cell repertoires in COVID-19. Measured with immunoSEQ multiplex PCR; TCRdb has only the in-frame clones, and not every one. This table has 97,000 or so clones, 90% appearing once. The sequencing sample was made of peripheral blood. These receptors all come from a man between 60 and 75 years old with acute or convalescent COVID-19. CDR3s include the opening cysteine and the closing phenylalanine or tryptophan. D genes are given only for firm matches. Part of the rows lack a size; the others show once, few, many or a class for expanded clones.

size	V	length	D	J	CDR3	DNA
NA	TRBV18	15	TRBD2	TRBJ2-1	CASSPQAGGSLEQFF	TGTGCCAGCTCACCACAGGCGGGGGGATCCCTCGAGCAGTTCTTC
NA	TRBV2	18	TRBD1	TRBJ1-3	CASSEPPGGVYAGNTIYF	TGTGCCAGCAGTGAACCACCAGGGGGAGTTTATGCTGGAAACACCATATATTTT
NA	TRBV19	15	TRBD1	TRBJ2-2	CASSIQGASSGELFF	TGTGCCAGTAGTATTCAGGGGGCCTCTTCCGGGGAGCTGTTTTTT
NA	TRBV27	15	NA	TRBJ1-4	CASSFRNRVNEKLFF	TGTGCCAGCAGTTTTAGAAACAGGGTTAATGAAAAACTGTTTTTT
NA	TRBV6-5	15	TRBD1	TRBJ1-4	CASRKDRFPNEKLFF	TGTGCCAGCAGGAAGGACAGGTTCCCTAATGAAAAACTGTTTTTT
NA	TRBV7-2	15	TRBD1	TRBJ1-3	CASSPGQLSGNTIYF	TGTGCCAGCAGCCCGGGACAGCTCTCTGGAAACACCATATATTTT
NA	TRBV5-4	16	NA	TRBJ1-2	CASSFPAGETNYGYTF	TGTGCCAGCAGCTTCCCCGCCGGGGAAACTAACTATGGCTACACCTTC
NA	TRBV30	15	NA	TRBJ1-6	CAWSVPSSYNSPLHF	TGTGCCTGGAGTGTACCCAGTTCCTATAATTCACCCCTCCACTTT
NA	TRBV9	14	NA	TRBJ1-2	CASSVKGRDYGYTF	TGTGCCAGCAGCGTGAAGGGGAGGGACTATGGCTACACCTTC
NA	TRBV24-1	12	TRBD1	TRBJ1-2	CATEDRGHGYTF	TGTGCCACCGAGGACAGGGGCCATGGCTACACCTTC
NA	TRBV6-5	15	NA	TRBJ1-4	CASSYSRQDNEKLFF	TGTGCCAGCAGTTATTCCCGACAGGATAATGAAAAACTGTTTTTT
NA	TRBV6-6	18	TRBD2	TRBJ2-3	CASSLGTSGGSYTDTQYF	TGTGCCAGCAGTCTAGGGACTAGCGGGGGGTCATACACAGATACGCAGTATTTT
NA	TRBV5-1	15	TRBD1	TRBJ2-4	CASSLGDRPRNIQYF	TGCGCCAGCAGCCTGGGGGACAGGCCACGCAACATTCAGTACTTC
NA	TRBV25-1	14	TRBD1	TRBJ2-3	CASSEYGQGKAQYF	TGTGCCAGCAGTGAATACGGACAGGGGAAAGCGCAGTATTTT
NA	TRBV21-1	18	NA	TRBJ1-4	CASSKALQTGVLNEKLFF	TGTGCCAGCAGCAAAGCGCTACAAACAGGGGTGCTCAATGAAAAACTGTTTTTT
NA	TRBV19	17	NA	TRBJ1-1	CASSISGGPPGNTEAFF	TGTGCCAGTAGTATATCCGGGGGACCCCCGGGGAACACTGAAGCTTTCTTT
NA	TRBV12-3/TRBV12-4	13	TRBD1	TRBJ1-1	CASSLDRGTEAFF	TGTGCCAGCAGTTTGGACAGGGGCACTGAAGCTTTCTTT
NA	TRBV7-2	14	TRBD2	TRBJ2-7	CASSLGGGNYEQYF	TGTGCCAGCAGCCTGGGGGGAGGGAACTACGAGCAGTACTTC
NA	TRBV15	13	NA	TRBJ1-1	CATSLLGGTEAFF	TGTGCCACCAGCCTATTGGGGGGGACTGAAGCTTTCTTT
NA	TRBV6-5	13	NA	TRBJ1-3	CASRQLSGNTIYF	TGTGCCAGCCGACAGCTCTCTGGAAACACCATATATTTT
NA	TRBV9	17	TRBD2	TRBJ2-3	CASSALLSGGLGDTQYF	TGTGCCAGCAGCGCCCTTCTCTCGGGGGGGCTTGGAGATACGCAGTATTTT
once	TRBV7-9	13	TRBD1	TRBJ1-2	CASSPDRVYGYTF	TGTGCCAGCAGCCCAGACAGGGTCTATGGCTACACCTTC
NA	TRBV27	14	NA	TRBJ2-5	CASSLKGVRETQYF	TGTGCCAGCAGTTTAAAGGGGGTACGAGAGACCCAGTACTTC